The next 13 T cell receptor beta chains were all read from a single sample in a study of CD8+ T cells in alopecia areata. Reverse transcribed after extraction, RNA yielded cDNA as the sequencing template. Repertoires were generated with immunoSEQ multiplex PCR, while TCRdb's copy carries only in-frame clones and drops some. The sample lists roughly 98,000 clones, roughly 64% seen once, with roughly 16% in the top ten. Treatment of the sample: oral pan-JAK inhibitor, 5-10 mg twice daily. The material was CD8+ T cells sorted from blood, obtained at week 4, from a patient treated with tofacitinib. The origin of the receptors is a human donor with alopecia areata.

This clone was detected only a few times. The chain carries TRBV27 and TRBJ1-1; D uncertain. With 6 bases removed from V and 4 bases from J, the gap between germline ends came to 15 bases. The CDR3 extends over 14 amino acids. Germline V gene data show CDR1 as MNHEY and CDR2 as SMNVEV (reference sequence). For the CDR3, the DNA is TGTGCCAGCAGCCTAGCCGGGTTGAGCACTGAAGCTTTCTTT. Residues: CASSLAGLSTEAFF.

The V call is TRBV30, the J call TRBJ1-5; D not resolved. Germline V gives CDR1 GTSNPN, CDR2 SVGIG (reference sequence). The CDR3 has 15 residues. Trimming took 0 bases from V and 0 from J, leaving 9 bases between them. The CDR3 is CAWSVNSYSNQPQHF. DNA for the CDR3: TGTGCCTGGAGTGTTAACAGCTATAGCAATCAGCCCCAGCATTTT.

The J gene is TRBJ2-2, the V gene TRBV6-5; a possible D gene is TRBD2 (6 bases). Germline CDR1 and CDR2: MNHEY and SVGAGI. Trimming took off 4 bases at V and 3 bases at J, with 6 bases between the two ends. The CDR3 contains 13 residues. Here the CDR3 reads CASSWGDTGELFF. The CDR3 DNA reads TGTGCCAGCAGTTGGGGGGACACCGGGGAGCTGTTTTTT.

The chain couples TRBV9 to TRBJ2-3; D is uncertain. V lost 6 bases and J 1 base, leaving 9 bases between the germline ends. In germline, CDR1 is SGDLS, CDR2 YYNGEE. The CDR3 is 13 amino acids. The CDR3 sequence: CASNPPGTDTQYF. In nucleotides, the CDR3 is TGTGCCAGCAACCCCCCGGGCACAGATACGCAGTATTTT.

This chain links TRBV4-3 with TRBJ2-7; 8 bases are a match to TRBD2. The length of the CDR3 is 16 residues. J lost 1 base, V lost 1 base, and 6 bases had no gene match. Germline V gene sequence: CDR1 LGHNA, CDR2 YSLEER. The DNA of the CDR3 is TGCGCCAGCAGCCAAGCGTTTGCGGGAGGATCCTACGAGCAGTACTTC. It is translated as CASSQAFAGGSYEQYF.

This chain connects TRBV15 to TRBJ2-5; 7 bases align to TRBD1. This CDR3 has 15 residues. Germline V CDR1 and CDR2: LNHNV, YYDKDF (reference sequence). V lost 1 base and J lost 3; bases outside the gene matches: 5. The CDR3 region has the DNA TGTGCCACCAGCAGAGTCACCGGGACAGAAGAGACCCAGTACTTC. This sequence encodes CATSRVTGTEETQYF.

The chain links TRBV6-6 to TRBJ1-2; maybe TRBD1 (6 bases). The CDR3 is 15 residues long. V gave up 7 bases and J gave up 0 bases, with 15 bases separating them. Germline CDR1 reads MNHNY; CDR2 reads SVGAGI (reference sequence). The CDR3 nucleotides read TGTGCCAGCAACCGGGACATTCTACCTAACTATGGCTACACCTTC. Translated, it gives CASNRDILPNYGYTF.

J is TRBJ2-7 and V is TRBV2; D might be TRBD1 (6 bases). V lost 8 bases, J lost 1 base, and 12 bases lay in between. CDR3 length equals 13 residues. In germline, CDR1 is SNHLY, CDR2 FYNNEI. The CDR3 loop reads CASGRTESYEQYF. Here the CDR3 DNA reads TGTGCCAGCGGCCGGACAGAATCCTACGAGCAGTACTTC.

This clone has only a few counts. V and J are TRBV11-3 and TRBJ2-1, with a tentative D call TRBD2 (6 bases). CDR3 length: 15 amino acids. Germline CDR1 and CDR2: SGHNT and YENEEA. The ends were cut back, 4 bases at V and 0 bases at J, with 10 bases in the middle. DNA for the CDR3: TGTGCCAGCAGCTACCTAGCGAGCTCCTACAATGAGCAGTTCTTC. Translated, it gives CASSYLASSYNEQFF.

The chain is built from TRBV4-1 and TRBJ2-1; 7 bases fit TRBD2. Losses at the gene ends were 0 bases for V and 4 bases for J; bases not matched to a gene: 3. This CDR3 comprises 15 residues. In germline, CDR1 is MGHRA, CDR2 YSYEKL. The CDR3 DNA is TGCGCCAGCAGCCAAGAAGGTAGCGGGTACAATGAGCAGTTCTTC. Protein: CASSQEGSGYNEQFF.

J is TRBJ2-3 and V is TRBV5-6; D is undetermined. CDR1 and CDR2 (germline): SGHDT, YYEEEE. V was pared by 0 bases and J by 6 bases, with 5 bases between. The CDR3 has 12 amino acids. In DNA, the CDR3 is TGTGCCAGCAGCTTGGTAACGGATACGCAGTATTTT. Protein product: CASSLVTDTQYF.

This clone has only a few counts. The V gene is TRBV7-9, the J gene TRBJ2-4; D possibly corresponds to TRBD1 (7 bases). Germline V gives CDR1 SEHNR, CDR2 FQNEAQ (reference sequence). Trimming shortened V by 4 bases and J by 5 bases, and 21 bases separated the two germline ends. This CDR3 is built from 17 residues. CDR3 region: CASSSTDRVRGENIQYF. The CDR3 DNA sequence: TGTGCCAGCAGCTCAACCGACAGGGTTAGGGGGGAAAACATTCAGTACTTC.

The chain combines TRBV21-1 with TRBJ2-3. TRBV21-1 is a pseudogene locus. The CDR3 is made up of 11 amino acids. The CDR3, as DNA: TGTGCCAGCAGTGGGGGAGATACGCAGTATTTT. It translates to CASSGGDTQYF.